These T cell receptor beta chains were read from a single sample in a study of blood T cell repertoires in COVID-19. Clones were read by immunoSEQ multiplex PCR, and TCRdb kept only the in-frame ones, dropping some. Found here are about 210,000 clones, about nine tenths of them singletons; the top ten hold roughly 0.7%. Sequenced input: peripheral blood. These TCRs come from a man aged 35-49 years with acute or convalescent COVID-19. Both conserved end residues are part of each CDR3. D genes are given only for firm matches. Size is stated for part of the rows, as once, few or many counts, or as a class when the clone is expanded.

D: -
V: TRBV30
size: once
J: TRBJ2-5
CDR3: CAWSPTGETQYF
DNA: TGTGCCTGGAGTCCCACGGGTGAGACCCAGTACTTC

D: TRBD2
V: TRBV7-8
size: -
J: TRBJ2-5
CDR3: CASSLVGTSGPWETQYF
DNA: TGTGCCAGCAGCTTAGTGGGGACTAGCGGGCCTTGGGAGACCCAGTACTTC

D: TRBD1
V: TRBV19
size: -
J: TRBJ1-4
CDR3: CATSRQGLNEKLFF
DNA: TGTGCCACCTCCCGACAGGGCCTTAATGAAAAACTGTTTTTT

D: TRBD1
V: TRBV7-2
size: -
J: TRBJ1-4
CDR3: CASRQGAHEKLFF
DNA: TGTGCCAGCAGACAGGGGGCGCATGAAAAACTGTTTTTT

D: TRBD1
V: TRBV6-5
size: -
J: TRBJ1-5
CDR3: CASSGQGRQPQHF
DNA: TGTGCCAGCAGCGGACAGGGACGTCAGCCCCAGCATTTT

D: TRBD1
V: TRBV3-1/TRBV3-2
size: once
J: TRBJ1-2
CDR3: CASSQTGVPGGYTF
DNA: TGTGCCAGCAGCCAAACAGGGGTCCCTGGTGGCTACACCTTC

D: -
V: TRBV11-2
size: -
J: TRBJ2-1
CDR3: CASSLGVGGTIRREQFF
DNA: TGTGCCAGCAGCTTAGGGGTGGGCGGGACCATAAGACGTGAGCAGTTCTTC

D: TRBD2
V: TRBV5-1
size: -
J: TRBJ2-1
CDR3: CASLGGSRSSYNEQFF
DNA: TGCGCCAGCTTGGGGGGGAGTCGGAGCTCCTACAATGAGCAGTTCTTC

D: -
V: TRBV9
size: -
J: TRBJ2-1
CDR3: CASSVEGAGHEQFF
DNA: TGTGCCAGTAGCGTAGAGGGGGCGGGGCATGAGCAGTTCTTC

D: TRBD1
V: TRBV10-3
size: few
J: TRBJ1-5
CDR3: CAISRDSVNQPQHF
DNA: TGTGCCATCAGCCGGGACAGCGTGAATCAGCCCCAGCATTTT

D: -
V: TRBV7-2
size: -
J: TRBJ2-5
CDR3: CASRNLGQQETQYF
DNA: TGTGCCAGCAGAAACCTTGGACAGCAAGAGACCCAGTACTTC

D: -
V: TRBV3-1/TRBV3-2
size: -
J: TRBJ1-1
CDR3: CASSQGALNTEAFF
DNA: TGTGCCAGCAGCCAAGGGGCATTGAACACTGAAGCTTTCTTT

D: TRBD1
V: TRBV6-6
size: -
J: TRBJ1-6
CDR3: CASSGTGPYNSPLHF
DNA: TGTGCCAGCAGCGGGACAGGGCCCTATAATTCACCCCTCCACTTT

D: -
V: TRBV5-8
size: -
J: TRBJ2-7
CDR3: CASSYADTYEQYF
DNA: TGTGCCAGCAGCTACGCCGACACCTACGAGCAGTACTTC

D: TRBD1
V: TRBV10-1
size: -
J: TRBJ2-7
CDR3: CASSEPFGQGAHEQYF
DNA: TGCGCCAGCAGTGAGCCCTTTGGACAGGGTGCCCACGAGCAGTACTTC

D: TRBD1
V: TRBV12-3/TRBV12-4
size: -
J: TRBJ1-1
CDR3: CASSRTGPAFF
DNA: TGTGCCAGCAGTAGGACAGGGCCGGCTTTCTTT

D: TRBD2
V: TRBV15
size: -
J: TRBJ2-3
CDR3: CATSSLAGEPDTQYF
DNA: TGTGCCACCAGCTCACTAGCGGGAGAACCAGATACGCAGTATTTT

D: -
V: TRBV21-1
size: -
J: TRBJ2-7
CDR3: CASASGGRHEQYF
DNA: TGTGCCAGCGCTAGTGGAGGGCGGCACGAGCAGTACTTC

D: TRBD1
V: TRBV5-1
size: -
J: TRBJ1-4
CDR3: CASSLGDRGTTNEKLFF
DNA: TGCGCCAGCAGCTTGGGGGACAGGGGGACAACTAATGAAAAACTGTTTTTT

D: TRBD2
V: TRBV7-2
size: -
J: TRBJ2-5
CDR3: CASSGWTSGQETQYF
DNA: TGTGCCAGCAGCGGATGGACTAGCGGCCAAGAGACCCAGTACTTC

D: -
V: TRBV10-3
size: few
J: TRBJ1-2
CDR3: CAISEGPPGDYGYTF
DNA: TGTGCCATCAGTGAGGGTCCCCCGGGGGACTATGGCTACACCTTC

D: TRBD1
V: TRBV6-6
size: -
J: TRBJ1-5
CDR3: CASSRDRGGNQPQHF
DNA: TGTGCCAGCAGCCGAGACAGGGGAGGCAATCAGCCCCAGCATTTT

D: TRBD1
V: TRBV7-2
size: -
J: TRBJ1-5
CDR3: CASRRQGSGNQPQHF
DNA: TGTGCCAGCAGAAGACAGGGATCTGGCAATCAGCCCCAGCATTTT

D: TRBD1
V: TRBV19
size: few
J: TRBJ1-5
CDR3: CASTGQFNQPQHF
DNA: TGTGCCAGTACGGGACAGTTCAATCAGCCCCAGCATTTT

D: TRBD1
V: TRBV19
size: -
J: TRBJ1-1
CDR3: CASSMTGGYNTEAFF
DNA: TGTGCCAGTAGTATGACAGGGGGCTACAACACTGAAGCTTTCTTT